What follows describes a single T cell receptor beta chain. What it binds is not known. The germline gene is not matched at one end of the junction; a read error may be the cause. The sample originates from a study of beta chain features in type 1 diabetes. Overall study results and limits: There was a moderate but significant shortening of TCRB CDR3s in all four CD4+ subsets of Type 1 diabetes patients. Shorter templates might be favored by PCR, equally in patients and controls. Patients with type 1 diabetes showed fewer VDJ junction insertions and more deletions.

Of the isolated RNA, all was reverse transcribed, and so the sequenced material was expressed TCRB transcripts. Measured with immunoSEQ multiplex PCR; TCRdb has only the in-frame clones, and not every one. The data contain hundreds of thousands of clones, under 15% of them seen just once; the ten biggest clones take up 0.02% to 0.025%. In total, each donor contributed a single heparinised blood draw that averaged approximately 120 mL. The CDR3 has 11 amino acids. CDR1 is SGHVS, CDR2 FQNEAQ, per germline. This rearrangement joins TRBV7-8 to TRBJ1-4; TRBD1 is a possible D gene (6 bases). This sequence was found in a man between 18 and 29 years old with type 1 diabetes. The specimen sequenced was naive CD4+ T cells from blood. The DNA for the CDR3 is TGTGCCAGCAGCTTGGTCGGGGACAAGGTTTTT. It translates to CASSLVGDKVF.